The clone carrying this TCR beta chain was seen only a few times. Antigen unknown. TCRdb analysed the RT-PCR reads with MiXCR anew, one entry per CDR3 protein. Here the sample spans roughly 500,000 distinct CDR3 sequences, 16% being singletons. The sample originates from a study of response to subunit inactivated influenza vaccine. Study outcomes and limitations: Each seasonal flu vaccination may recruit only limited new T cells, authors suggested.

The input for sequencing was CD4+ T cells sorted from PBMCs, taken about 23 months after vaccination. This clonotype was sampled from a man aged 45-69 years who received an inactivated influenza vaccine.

The CDR3 here is CSASSSQGSTDTQYF. The CDR3, as DNA: TGCAGTGCTAGTAGCTCCCAGGGAAGCACAGATACGCAGTATTTT. The rearrangement links TRBV20-1 to TRBJ2-3, with a tentative D call TRBD1 (5 bases). Germline V gives CDR1 DFQATT, CDR2 SNEGSKA (reference sequence). Trimming shortened V by 3 bases and J by 0 bases, and 13 bases separated the two germline ends. There are 15 residues in the CDR3.